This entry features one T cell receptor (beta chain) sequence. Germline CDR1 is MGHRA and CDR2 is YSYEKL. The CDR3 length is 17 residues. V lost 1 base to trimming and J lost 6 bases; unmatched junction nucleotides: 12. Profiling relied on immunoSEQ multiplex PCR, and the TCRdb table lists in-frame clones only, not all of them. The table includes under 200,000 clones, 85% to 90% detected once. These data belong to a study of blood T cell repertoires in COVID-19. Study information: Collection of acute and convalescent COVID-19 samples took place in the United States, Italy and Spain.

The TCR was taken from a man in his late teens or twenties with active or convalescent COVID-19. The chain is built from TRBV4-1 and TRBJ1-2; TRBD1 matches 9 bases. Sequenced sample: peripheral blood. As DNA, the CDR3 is TGCGCCAGCAGCCAAGCCCCGGGACAGGGCTTAATTGATGGCTACACCTTC. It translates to CASSQAPGQGLIDGYTF.